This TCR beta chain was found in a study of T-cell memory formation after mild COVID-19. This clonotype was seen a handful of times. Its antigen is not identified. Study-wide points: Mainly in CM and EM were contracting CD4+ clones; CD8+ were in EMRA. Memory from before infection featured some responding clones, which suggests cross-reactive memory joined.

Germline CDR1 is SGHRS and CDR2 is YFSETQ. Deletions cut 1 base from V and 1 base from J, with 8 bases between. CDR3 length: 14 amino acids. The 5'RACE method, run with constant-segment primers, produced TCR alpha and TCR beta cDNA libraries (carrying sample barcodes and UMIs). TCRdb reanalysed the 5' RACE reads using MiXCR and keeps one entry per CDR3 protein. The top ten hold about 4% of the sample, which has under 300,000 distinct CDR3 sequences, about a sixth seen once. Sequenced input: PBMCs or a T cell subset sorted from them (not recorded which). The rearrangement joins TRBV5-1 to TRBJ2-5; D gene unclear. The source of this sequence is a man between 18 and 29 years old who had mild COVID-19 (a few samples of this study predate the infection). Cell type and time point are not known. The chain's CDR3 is CASSLQPAQETQYF. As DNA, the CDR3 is TGCGCCAGCAGCTTGCAACCAGCCCAAGAGACCCAGTACTTC.